The source of this T cell receptor (beta chain) is a study of shared clonotypes between healthy human individuals. Germline loops: CDR1 ENHRY, CDR2 SYGVKD. The V segment lost 2 bases and the J segment 5 bases; nucleotides outside the gene matches: 16. The length of the CDR3 is 18 residues. Profiling relied on immunoSEQ multiplex PCR, and the TCRdb table lists in-frame clones only, not all of them. This table has about 2.4 million clones, roughly 92% appearing once. The genes are TRBV10-3 and TRBJ2-3, with TRBD2 matching 7 bases. The sample comprised naive CD4+ T cells sorted from blood. The subset: CD45RA+ positively selected. This TCR derives from a man aged 18 to 30 in good health. The CDR3 sequence is CAISEDLIASGPQDTQYF. Here the CDR3 DNA reads TGTGCCATCAGTGAGGACCTAATCGCTAGCGGTCCCCAAGATACGCAGTATTTT.